These T cell receptor beta chains were read from a single sample in a study of blood T cell repertoires in COVID-19. Clones were sequenced by immunoSEQ multiplex PCR, and TCRdb holds only the in-frame ones, with some missing. The sample yields over 75,000 clones, approximately 88% seen once. Specimen: peripheral blood. The receptors were gathered from a woman older than 75 with active or convalescent COVID-19. Both conserved end residues are part of each CDR3. The D gene is left open where the match is weak. Only some rows state a clone size, as once, few, many or a class for expanded clones.

v_call: TRBV4-1
d_call: TRBD2
clone_size: few
j_call: TRBJ2-5
cdr3_aa: CASSQDWGGLAGGRETQYF
cdr3_nt: TGCGCCAGCAGCCAAGATTGGGGGGGGCTAGCGGGAGGTAGGGAGACCCAGTACTTC

v_call: TRBV2
d_call: .
clone_size: .
j_call: TRBJ2-5
cdr3_aa: CASKKIRGETQYF
cdr3_nt: TGTGCCAGCAAAAAAATCCGAGGAGAGACCCAGTACTTC

v_call: TRBV7-7
d_call: TRBD1
clone_size: .
j_call: TRBJ2-7
cdr3_aa: CASSPGTGAYEQYF
cdr3_nt: TGTGCCAGCAGCCCCGGGACAGGGGCCTACGAGCAGTACTTC

v_call: TRBV10-3
d_call: TRBD1
clone_size: .
j_call: TRBJ1-2
cdr3_aa: CAISERGQGEGYTF
cdr3_nt: TGTGCCATCAGTGAAAGGGGACAGGGGGAAGGCTACACCTTC

v_call: TRBV6-6
d_call: .
clone_size: .
j_call: TRBJ2-7
cdr3_aa: CASSQTGNLREQYF
cdr3_nt: TGTGCCAGCAGTCAAACAGGGAATCTACGCGAGCAGTACTTC

v_call: TRBV11-3
d_call: TRBD1
clone_size: .
j_call: TRBJ1-1
cdr3_aa: CASSSKRQGRTEAFF
cdr3_nt: TGTGCCAGCAGCTCCAAACGACAGGGGAGGACTGAAGCTTTCTTT

v_call: TRBV18
d_call: .
clone_size: .
j_call: TRBJ1-1
cdr3_aa: CASSPNGGLVTEAFF
cdr3_nt: TGTGCCAGCTCCCCAAACGGGGGGCTGGTCACTGAAGCTTTCTTT

v_call: TRBV18
d_call: TRBD2
clone_size: .
j_call: TRBJ2-1
cdr3_aa: CASSPPASGHNEQFF
cdr3_nt: TGTGCCAGCTCACCACCGGCTAGCGGTCACAATGAGCAGTTCTTC

v_call: TRBV12-3/TRBV12-4
d_call: TRBD1
clone_size: .
j_call: TRBJ1-1
cdr3_aa: CATHGQGHTEAFF
cdr3_nt: TGTGCCACCCACGGACAGGGTCACACTGAAGCTTTCTTT

v_call: TRBV19
d_call: .
clone_size: .
j_call: TRBJ2-7
cdr3_aa: CASSRGRARTAQYF
cdr3_nt: TGTGCCAGTAGTCGAGGCCGGGCCCGGACAGCGCAGTACTTC

v_call: TRBV29-1
d_call: .
clone_size: .
j_call: TRBJ2-7
cdr3_aa: CSVGDTHYEQYF
cdr3_nt: TGCAGCGTGGGGGACACCCACTACGAGCAGTACTTC

v_call: TRBV6-2/TRBV6-3
d_call: .
clone_size: .
j_call: TRBJ2-3
cdr3_aa: CASSYSGGSDTQYF
cdr3_nt: TGTGCCAGCAGTTACTCGGGGGGTTCAGATACGCAGTATTTT

v_call: TRBV7-9
d_call: .
clone_size: once
j_call: TRBJ1-1
cdr3_aa: CASGAMNTEAFF
cdr3_nt: TGTGCCAGCGGGGCCATGAACACTGAAGCTTTCTTT

v_call: TRBV9
d_call: .
clone_size: .
j_call: TRBJ2-2
cdr3_aa: CASSVGGTGELFF
cdr3_nt: TGTGCCAGCAGCGTGGGGGGAACCGGGGAGCTGTTTTTT

v_call: TRBV9
d_call: .
clone_size: .
j_call: TRBJ1-3
cdr3_aa: CASSVLDRRGGNTIYF
cdr3_nt: TGTGCCAGCAGCGTCTTGGACAGAAGAGGTGGAAACACCATATATTTT

v_call: TRBV6-4
d_call: .
clone_size: .
j_call: TRBJ1-1
cdr3_aa: CASSFDRNTEAFF
cdr3_nt: TGTGCCAGCAGTTTCGACAGAAACACTGAAGCTTTCTTT

v_call: TRBV28
d_call: TRBD1
clone_size: once
j_call: TRBJ1-2
cdr3_aa: CASSSFRGQGLNYGYTF
cdr3_nt: TGTGCCAGCAGTTCCTTTCGGGGACAGGGGCTTAACTATGGCTACACCTTC

v_call: TRBV7-2
d_call: .
clone_size: .
j_call: TRBJ1-2
cdr3_aa: CASNIRGGWGYTF
cdr3_nt: TGTGCCAGCAATATACGTGGAGGATGGGGCTACACCTTC

v_call: TRBV28
d_call: TRBD2
clone_size: .
j_call: TRBJ2-7
cdr3_aa: CASRPGLAGVGEQYF
cdr3_nt: TGTGCCAGCAGACCAGGACTAGCGGGAGTCGGCGAGCAGTACTTC

v_call: TRBV29-1
d_call: .
clone_size: few
j_call: TRBJ2-5
cdr3_aa: CSVEWQMAQYF
cdr3_nt: TGCAGCGTTGAATGGCAAATGGCCCAGTACTTC

v_call: TRBV3-1/TRBV3-2
d_call: .
clone_size: .
j_call: TRBJ2-2
cdr3_aa: CASSQDRVTGELFF
cdr3_nt: TGTGCCAGCAGCCAAGATCGGGTAACCGGGGAGCTGTTTTTT

v_call: TRBV5-1
d_call: TRBD1
clone_size: .
j_call: TRBJ2-5
cdr3_aa: CASSLGTGETQYF
cdr3_nt: TGCGCCAGCAGCCTGGGGACAGGAGAGACCCAGTACTTC

v_call: TRBV20-1
d_call: TRBD2
clone_size: .
j_call: TRBJ2-1
cdr3_aa: CSASYGGAYNEQFF
cdr3_nt: TGCAGTGCTAGTTACGGGGGGGCCTACAATGAGCAGTTCTTC

v_call: TRBV12-3/TRBV12-4
d_call: .
clone_size: .
j_call: TRBJ2-5
cdr3_aa: CASPSTVGETQYF
cdr3_nt: TGTGCCAGCCCTTCGACTGTCGGGGAGACCCAGTACTTC

v_call: TRBV19
d_call: TRBD2
clone_size: .
j_call: TRBJ2-1
cdr3_aa: CASSSFGSGGNNEQFF
cdr3_nt: TGTGCCAGTAGTTCCTTTGGGAGCGGGGGAAACAATGAGCAGTTCTTC